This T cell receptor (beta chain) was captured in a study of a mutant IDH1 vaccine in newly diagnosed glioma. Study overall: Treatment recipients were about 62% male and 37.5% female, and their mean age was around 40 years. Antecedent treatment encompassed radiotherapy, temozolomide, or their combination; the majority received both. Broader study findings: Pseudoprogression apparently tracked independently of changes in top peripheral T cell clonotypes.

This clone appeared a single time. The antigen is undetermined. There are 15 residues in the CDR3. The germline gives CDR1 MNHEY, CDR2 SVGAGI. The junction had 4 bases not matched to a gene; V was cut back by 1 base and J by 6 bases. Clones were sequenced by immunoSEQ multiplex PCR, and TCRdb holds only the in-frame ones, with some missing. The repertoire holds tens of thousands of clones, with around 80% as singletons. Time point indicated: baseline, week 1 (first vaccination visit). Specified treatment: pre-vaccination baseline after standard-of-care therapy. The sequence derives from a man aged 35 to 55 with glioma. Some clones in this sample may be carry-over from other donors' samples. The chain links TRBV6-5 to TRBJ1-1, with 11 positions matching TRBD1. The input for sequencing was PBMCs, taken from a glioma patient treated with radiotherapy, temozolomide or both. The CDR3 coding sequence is TGTGCCAGCAGTTACTTACCGGGACAGGGGGCTGAAGCTTTCTTT. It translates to CASSYLPGQGAEAFF.